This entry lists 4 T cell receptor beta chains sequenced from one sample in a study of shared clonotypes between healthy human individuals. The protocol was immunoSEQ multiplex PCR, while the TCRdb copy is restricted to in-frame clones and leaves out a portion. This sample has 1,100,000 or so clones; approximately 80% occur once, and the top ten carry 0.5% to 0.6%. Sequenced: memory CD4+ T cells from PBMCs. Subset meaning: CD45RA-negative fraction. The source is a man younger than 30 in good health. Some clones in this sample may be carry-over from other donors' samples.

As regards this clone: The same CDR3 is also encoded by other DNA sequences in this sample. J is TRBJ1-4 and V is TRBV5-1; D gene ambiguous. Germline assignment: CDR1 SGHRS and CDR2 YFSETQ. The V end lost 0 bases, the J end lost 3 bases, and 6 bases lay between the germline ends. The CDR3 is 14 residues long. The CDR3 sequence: CASSLGHSNEKLFF. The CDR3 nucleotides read TGCGCCAGCAGCTTGGGACACTCTAATGAAAAACTGTTTTTT. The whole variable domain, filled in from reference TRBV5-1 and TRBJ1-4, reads KAGVTQTPRYLIKTRGQQVTLSCSPISGHRSVSWYQQTPGQGLQFLFEYFSETQRNKGNFPGRFSGRQFSNSRSEMNVSTLELGDSALYLCASSLGHSNEKLFFGSGTQLSVL.

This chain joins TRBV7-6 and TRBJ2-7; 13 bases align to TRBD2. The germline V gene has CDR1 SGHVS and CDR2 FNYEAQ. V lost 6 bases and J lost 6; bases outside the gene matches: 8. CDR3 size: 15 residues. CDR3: CASSLGLAGASEQYF. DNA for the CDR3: TGTGCCAGCAGTCTCGGACTAGCGGGGGCTTCCGAGCAGTACTTC.

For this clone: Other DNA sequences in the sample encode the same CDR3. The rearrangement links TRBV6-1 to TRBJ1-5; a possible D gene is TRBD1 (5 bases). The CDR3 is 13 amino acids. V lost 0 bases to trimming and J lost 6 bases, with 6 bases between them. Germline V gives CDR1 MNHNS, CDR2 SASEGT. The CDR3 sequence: CASSEAQGQPQHF. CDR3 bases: TGTGCCAGCAGTGAAGCGCAGGGTCAGCCCCAGCATTTT.

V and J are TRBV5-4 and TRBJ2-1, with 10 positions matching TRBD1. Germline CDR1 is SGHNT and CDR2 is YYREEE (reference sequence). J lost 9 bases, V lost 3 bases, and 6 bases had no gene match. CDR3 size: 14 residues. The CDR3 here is CASSSGQGSGEQFF. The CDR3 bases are TGTGCCAGCAGCTCGGGACAGGGGTCCGGTGAGCAGTTCTTC.